This is a list of T cell receptor beta chains from one sample in a study of blood T cell repertoires in COVID-19. Profiled with immunoSEQ multiplex PCR; TCRdb holds only in-frame clones, not every one. The sample contains 25,000 to 30,000 clones, roughly 90% of which appear only once. Specimen: peripheral blood. All receptors come from a human donor in a cohort sampled during active COVID-19. Both conserved end residues are part of each CDR3. A D gene is named only where the DNA matches it firmly. Where a row states a size, it is once, few, many or the class of an expanded clone; other rows omit it.

TRBD1	TRBJ2-2	.	TRBV27	TGTGCCAGCAGTGAACGACAGGGGGTTAACACCGGGGAGCTGTTTTTT	CASSERQGVNTGELFF
TRBD1	TRBJ2-2	.	TRBV5-8	TGTGCCAGCAGCTTGGGTACAGGGGGTGCCGGGGAGCTGTTTTTT	CASSLGTGGAGELFF
.	TRBJ2-7	.	TRBV15	TGTGCCACCAGCAGAGATTCAGGGAGGCGGACCTACGAGCAGTACTTC	CATSRDSGRRTYEQYF
.	TRBJ2-7	.	TRBV11-2	TGTGCCAGCAAAGCAGGGTTCGAGCAGTACTTC	CASKAGFEQYF
.	TRBJ1-5	.	TRBV6-2/TRBV6-3	TGTGCCAGCAGTTACGGGGGGGGACATCAGCCCCAGCATTTT	CASSYGGGHQPQHF
TRBD1	TRBJ2-4	.	TRBV6-5	TGTGCCAGCAGATCCTACCGGGACAGAGTAAACATTCAGTACTTC	CASRSYRDRVNIQYF
TRBD2	TRBJ2-3	.	TRBV9	TGTGCCAGCAGTCCTTCTTTAGCGGGGCAGGGCGCGGGCACAGATACGCAGTATTTT	CASSPSLAGQGAGTDTQYF
TRBD1	TRBJ1-1	.	TRBV7-3	TGTGCCAGCAGCCCGCAACAGGGGGACACTGAAGCTTTCTTT	CASSPQQGDTEAFF
.	TRBJ1-5	.	TRBV10-1	TGCGCCAGCCCTAGGGGGTTTGGCAATCAGCCCCAGCATTTT	CASPRGFGNQPQHF
TRBD1	TRBJ2-7	few	TRBV18	TGTGCCAGCTCCTATAAACAGGGGGCCGCCTACGAGCAGTACTTC	CASSYKQGAAYEQYF
.	TRBJ2-7	.	TRBV6-4	TGTGCCAGCAGTGGGACGGACACCCTCTACGAGCAGTACTTC	CASSGTDTLYEQYF
TRBD1	TRBJ1-1	.	TRBV6-5	TGTGCCAGCAGTTACACGGACAGGGGATTGAACACTGAAGCTTTCTTT	CASSYTDRGLNTEAFF
.	TRBJ2-7	.	TRBV18	TGTGCCAGCTCACCGGGACTGGAGTCCTACGAGCAGTACTTC	CASSPGLESYEQYF
.	TRBJ2-1	.	TRBV11-2	TGTGCCAGCAGGCTGGGACTGCGCGGCGATGAGCAGTTCTTC	CASRLGLRGDEQFF
.	TRBJ1-1	.	TRBV25-1	TGTGCCAGCAGTGATCCGGGACTAGGAGCTTTCTTT	CASSDPGLGAFF
.	TRBJ2-1	.	TRBV5-1	TGCGCCAGCAGCGTCCAAGTCGGGGGCAATGAGCAGTTCTTC	CASSVQVGGNEQFF
TRBD1	TRBJ2-4	.	TRBV29-1	TGCAGCGTTGTAGGGGTGGCAGGGGGCACGAACATTCAGTACTTC	CSVVGVAGGTNIQYF
.	TRBJ2-2	.	TRBV7-3	TGTGCCAGCAGCTTATTTTCGGCTAGCGTAAGAACCGGGGAGCTGTTTTTT	CASSLFSASVRTGELFF
TRBD2	TRBJ2-5	.	TRBV6-5	TGTGCCAGCAGTAATCTAGCGGGGTATCGTGAGACCCAGTACTTC	CASSNLAGYRETQYF
.	TRBJ1-1	.	TRBV6-5	TGTGCCAGCAGTTACTCGAGGGAGTACACTGAAGCTTTCTTT	CASSYSREYTEAFF
.	TRBJ1-1	.	TRBV11-1	TGTGCCAGCAGCTTGTCCTCCGGGAAGATGAACACTGAAGCTTTCTTT	CASSLSSGKMNTEAFF
TRBD1	TRBJ1-1	once	TRBV6-1	TGTGCCAGCAGTGAAATAGAGCAGGGGGCAGTCTCCTTT	CASSEIEQGAVSF
.	TRBJ1-2	.	TRBV19	TGTGCCAGTAGGGGACCGGGACTCTTTTATGGCTACACCTTC	CASRGPGLFYGYTF
TRBD1	TRBJ2-1	once	TRBV6-2/TRBV6-3	TGTGCCAGCAGTTACTCAATCACAGGGGGAACCTACAATGAGCAGTTCTTC	CASSYSITGGTYNEQFF
.	TRBJ1-3	once	TRBV28	TGTGCCAGCAGTCGCACAGGTCAGGCTGGAAACACCATATATTTT	CASSRTGQAGNTIYF
TRBD2	TRBJ2-5	.	TRBV10-3	TGTGCCATCAGCCGGGGGGGAGGGGGATTTCAAGAGACCCAGTACTTC	CAISRGGGGFQETQYF
TRBD2	TRBJ2-1	.	TRBV9	TGTGCCAGCAGCGTAACAGCTAGCGGGATGGGAGATGAGCAGTTCTTC	CASSVTASGMGDEQFF
.	TRBJ1-1	.	TRBV2	TGTGCCAGCAGCAAGGGAGGGGAAGCTTTCTTT	CASSKGGEAFF
.	TRBJ1-5	once	TRBV15	TGTGCCACCAGCACGCCACGGGGGTTGAGGCAGGGTAGGTATCAGCCCCAGCATTTT	CATSTPRGLRQGRYQPQHF
.	TRBJ2-2	.	TRBV3-1/TRBV3-2	TGTGCCAGCAGCCTTAGCGGACCCCGGACCGGGGAGCTGTTTTTT	CASSLSGPRTGELFF
.	TRBJ2-2	few	TRBV12-2	TGTGCAAGTCGCTTTAATTGGCCTTTCCTAGATAAACTTGAGGACAGGAGCGTACCCGGGGAGCTGTTTTTT	CASRFNWPFLDKLEDRSVPGELFF
TRBD2	TRBJ2-1	.	TRBV3-1/TRBV3-2	TGTGCCAGCAGTCGGGGAGGACTAGCGGGGAGCTATGAGCAGTTCTTC	CASSRGGLAGSYEQFF
TRBD2	TRBJ2-5	.	TRBV5-4	TGTGCCTTTCTCGGGGGGTTTCAAGAGACCCAGTACTTC	CAFLGGFQETQYF
.	TRBJ1-3	few	TRBV7-9	TGTGCCAGCAGCCGAGGGGGAACGACTGGAAACACCATATATTTT	CASSRGGTTGNTIYF
.	TRBJ2-6	few	TRBV7-3	TGTGCCAGCAGCCCCTCGGGGACTGGGGCCAACGTCCTGACTTTC	CASSPSGTGANVLTF
TRBD2	TRBJ2-7	.	TRBV9	TGTGCCAGCCGAAAGTGGACTAGCGCCCTACTCTACGAGCAGTACTTC	CASRKWTSALLYEQYF
.	TRBJ2-7	.	TRBV5-1	TGCGCCAGCAGCTTGGGACCCGGGGAAGGTAGCGAGCAGTACTTC	CASSLGPGEGSEQYF
.	TRBJ2-7	.	TRBV5-1	TGCGCCAGCAGCTTGGCCCGGGGAAGCGACGAGCAGTACTTC	CASSLARGSDEQYF
.	TRBJ2-7	.	TRBV19	TGTGCCAGTAGTTCCCTGGGTGGGACATTTTCCTACGAGCAGTACTTC	CASSSLGGTFSYEQYF
.	TRBJ2-3	.	TRBV7-2	TGTGCCAGCAGCTTCATCAGCACAGATACGCAGTATTTT	CASSFISTDTQYF
.	TRBJ2-7	.	TRBV25-1	TGTGCCAGCAGTTTTTTAGACGAGCAGTACTTC	CASSFLDEQYF
TRBD2	TRBJ2-3	.	TRBV9	TGTGCCAGCAACGAAGCGGGGGGGAGCACAGATACGCAGTATTTT	CASNEAGGSTDTQYF
TRBD1	TRBJ2-5	.	TRBV19	TGTGCCAGTAGTGCCCTGGGACAGAGTCAAGAGACCCAGTACTTC	CASSALGQSQETQYF
TRBD2	TRBJ2-2	once	TRBV7-2	TGTGCCAGCAGCTTAGCCTCGACTAGCGTAGGGGAGCTGTTTTTT	CASSLASTSVGELFF
TRBD1	TRBJ1-1	.	TRBV6-4	TGTGCCAGCAGTACAGGGGGTAGCACTGAAGCTTTCTTT	CASSTGGSTEAFF
TRBD1	TRBJ2-5	.	TRBV5-1	TGCGCCAGCAGCAGGGACAGGGAAGAGACCCAGTACTTC	CASSRDREETQYF
.	TRBJ2-3	.	TRBV11-2	TGTGCCAGCAGCTTAGGGTCAGGGGAAACGCAGTATTTT	CASSLGSGETQYF
.	TRBJ1-1	.	TRBV7-2	TGTGCCAGCAGCGTGGCCCGGGATGGGGACACTGAAGCTTTCTTT	CASSVARDGDTEAFF
.	TRBJ2-7	.	TRBV19	TGTGCCACCTCCCCGGCGGCCATGGACGAGCAGTACTTC	CATSPAAMDEQYF
.	TRBJ2-1	.	TRBV28	TGTGCCAGCTCTTACCAGGGGGGCGCCTACAATGAGCAGTTCTTC	CASSYQGGAYNEQFF
TRBD1	TRBJ2-7	.	TRBV3-1/TRBV3-2	TGTGCCAGCAGCACGGACAGGCAAAGCTACGAGCAGTACTTC	CASSTDRQSYEQYF